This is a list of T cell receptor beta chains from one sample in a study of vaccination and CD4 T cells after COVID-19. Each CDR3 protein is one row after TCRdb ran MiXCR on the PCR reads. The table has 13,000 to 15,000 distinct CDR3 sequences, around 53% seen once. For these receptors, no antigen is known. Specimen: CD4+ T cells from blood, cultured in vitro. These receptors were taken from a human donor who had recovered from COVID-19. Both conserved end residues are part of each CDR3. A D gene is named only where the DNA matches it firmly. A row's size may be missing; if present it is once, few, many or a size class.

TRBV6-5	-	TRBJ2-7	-	TGTGCCAGCAGTTCCTCGGACAGCTACGAGCAGTACTTC	CASSSSDSYEQYF
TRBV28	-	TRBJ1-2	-	TGTGCCAGCAGTCCCACAGGGATAGGTGGCTACACCTTC	CASSPTGIGGYTF
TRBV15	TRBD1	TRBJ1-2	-	TGTGCCACCAGCAGAGATAGTTGGGACAGGGCATATGGCTACACCTTC	CATSRDSWDRAYGYTF
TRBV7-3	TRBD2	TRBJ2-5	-	TGTGCCAGCAGCTCCGGGGGACTAGCGGGACAAGAGACCCAGTACTTC	CASSSGGLAGQETQYF
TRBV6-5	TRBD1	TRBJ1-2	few	TGTGCCAGCAGTTACTCCGGGACAGACTATGGCTACACCTTC	CASSYSGTDYGYTF
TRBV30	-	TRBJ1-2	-	TGTGCCTGGAAGAAGAAGGGAGGCTACACCTTC	CAWKKKGGYTF
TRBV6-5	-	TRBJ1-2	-	TGTGCCAGCAGTTATGGGCAGGCCTATGGCTACACCTTC	CASSYGQAYGYTF
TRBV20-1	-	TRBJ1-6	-	TGCAGTGCTAGAGAATGGGCTTCGGATTCACCCCTCCACTTT	CSAREWASDSPLHF
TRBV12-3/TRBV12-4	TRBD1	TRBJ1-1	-	TGTGCCAGCAGGGAAGGGACAGTGGCCACTGAAGCTTTCTTT	CASREGTVATEAFF
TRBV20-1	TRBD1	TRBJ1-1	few	TGCAGTGCTACCCGGGACAGGGCTGAAGCTTTCTTT	CSATRDRAEAFF
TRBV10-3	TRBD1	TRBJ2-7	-	TGTGCCATCAGCGGGGAAATGGGACAGGGGGTTTACGAGCAGTACTTC	CAISGEMGQGVYEQYF
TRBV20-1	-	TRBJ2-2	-	TGCAGTGCTAGGGAGGCGGGGCAGTGGACCGGGGAGCTGTTTTTT	CSAREAGQWTGELFF
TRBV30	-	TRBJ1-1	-	TGTGCCTGCCGTAAGGGGGGTTTTGAAGCTTTCTTT	CACRKGGFEAFF
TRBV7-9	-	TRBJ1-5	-	TGTGCCAGCAGCCCAGAAACGTACTATAGCAATCAGCCCCAGCATTTT	CASSPETYYSNQPQHF
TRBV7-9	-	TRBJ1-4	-	TGTGCCAGCAACGTCCGGGGGGAAAAACTGTTTTTT	CASNVRGEKLFF
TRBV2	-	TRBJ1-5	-	TGTGCCAGCAGTGTTTCGGGTAGGCAGGTGGGGCAGCCCCAGCATTTT	CASSVSGRQVGQPQHF